These T cell receptor beta chains were read from a single sample in a study of blood T cell repertoires in COVID-19. Sequenced by immunoSEQ multiplex PCR; TCRdb stores in-frame clones only, minus some. The sample includes under 250,000 clones, over 75% of them seen just once. The sequencing input was PBMCs or T cells enriched from blood (not recorded which). Receptors originate from a woman between 50 and 59 years old with acute COVID-19. Both conserved end residues are part of each CDR3. The D gene is left open where the match is weak. A row's size may be missing; if present it is once, few, many or a size class.

V gene,D gene,J gene,clone size,CDR3 DNA,CDR3 protein
TRBV11-2,TRBD1,TRBJ2-3,NA,TGTGCCAGCAGCTTCCAGATTAGAGGGACAGGGACAGATACGCAGTATTTT,CASSFQIRGTGTDTQYF
TRBV5-1,NA,TRBJ1-2,NA,TGCGCCAGCAGCTTGGTAGCCGGATCTAACTATGGCTACACCTTC,CASSLVAGSNYGYTF
TRBV7-9,NA,TRBJ2-2,NA,TGTGCCAGCAGCCCAACGGGCCCGACGGGGACCGGGGAGCTGTTTTTT,CASSPTGPTGTGELFF
TRBV3-1/TRBV3-2,NA,TRBJ1-3,NA,TGTGCCAGCAGCCAAACAACCGAAACCACCATATATTTT,CASSQTTETTIYF
TRBV18,NA,TRBJ1-5,NA,TGTGCCAGCTCACTAGACAGTAAACAGCCCCAGCATTTT,CASSLDSKQPQHF
TRBV27,NA,TRBJ2-7,NA,TGTGCCAGCAGCCCCATCATGCAGGCAGGGAATCTCTACGAGCAGTACTTC,CASSPIMQAGNLYEQYF
TRBV6-5,TRBD1,TRBJ1-2,NA,TGTGCCAGCAGCCGGGACAGGGTCTATGGCTACACCTTC,CASSRDRVYGYTF
TRBV2,TRBD1,TRBJ1-2,NA,TGTGCCAGCAGGAGTAACAGGGGGGGTGGCTACACCTTC,CASRSNRGGGYTF
TRBV5-4,NA,TRBJ2-5,once,TGTGCCAGCAGCGTAACAGCGGACGCGGAGACCCAGTACTTC,CASSVTADAETQYF
TRBV11-2,NA,TRBJ1-5,once,TGTGCCAGCAGCTTAGGCCAGCGCCCCAATCAGCCCCAGCATTTT,CASSLGQRPNQPQHF
TRBV4-1,NA,TRBJ2-1,NA,TGCGCCAGCAGCCAAGGTAGCGGCTACAATGAGCAGTTCTTC,CASSQGSGYNEQFF
TRBV7-6,TRBD1,TRBJ1-2,NA,TGTGCCAGCAGCCCCGACAGGGTGCCCAACTATGGCTACACCTTC,CASSPDRVPNYGYTF
TRBV6-2/TRBV6-3,NA,TRBJ2-1,NA,TGTGCCAGCAGTTACTCCCCGGTCCAGCAGTTCTTC,CASSYSPVQQFF
TRBV6-5,NA,TRBJ1-3,NA,TGTGCCAGCAAAAACGGGGAGGGCGCCATATATTTT,CASKNGEGAIYF
TRBV11-2,NA,TRBJ1-1,NA,TGTGCCAGCAGCTTAGACGTTCTTGAAGCTTTCTTT,CASSLDVLEAFF
TRBV6-5,TRBD1,TRBJ1-5,NA,TGTGCCAGCAGCCCCGGGACAGGGGTTCATCAGCCCCAGCATTTT,CASSPGTGVHQPQHF
TRBV7-3,NA,TRBJ2-3,NA,TGTGCCAGCAGCCCAAGACCCCCGATGGTAGCATCGGATACGCAGTATTTT,CASSPRPPMVASDTQYF
TRBV28,NA,TRBJ1-2,NA,TGTGCCAGCAGTGCACCGGGAGAAAAGTTGTATGGCTACACCTTC,CASSAPGEKLYGYTF
TRBV12-3/TRBV12-4,NA,TRBJ1-4,NA,TGTGCCAGCAGTTTAACAGGGACTGAAAAACTGTTTTTT,CASSLTGTEKLFF
TRBV4-3,NA,TRBJ2-2,NA,TGCGCCAGCAGCGGGCAGGGCCTCGGCACCGGGGAGCTGTTTTTT,CASSGQGLGTGELFF
TRBV4-3,TRBD1,TRBJ2-7,NA,TGCGCCAGCAGCCCGGACAGGGGGGCTTTATACGAGCAGTACTTC,CASSPDRGALYEQYF
TRBV7-2,NA,TRBJ2-7,few,TGTGCCAGCAGCTTATCCGGGGCCTACGAGCAGTACTTC,CASSLSGAYEQYF
TRBV7-6,NA,TRBJ2-2,NA,TGTGCCAGCAGCCCCACGAGGACCGGGGAGCTGTTTTTT,CASSPTRTGELFF
TRBV10-3,TRBD1,TRBJ1-2,NA,TGTGCCATCAGACTAGGACAGGACTATGGCTACACCTTC,CAIRLGQDYGYTF
TRBV7-2,TRBD1,TRBJ1-3,NA,TGTGCCAGCAGCTTAGCGCGAATAGGGACAGGGGCCGGAAACACCATATATTTT,CASSLARIGTGAGNTIYF
TRBV27,TRBD2,TRBJ2-5,NA,TGTGCCAGCAGTTTATTAGGGACTAGCGGCAGGGAGACCCAGTACTTC,CASSLLGTSGRETQYF